This record looks at one T cell receptor beta chain sequence and its context. Its specificity is unknown. One end of the junction fails to match germline, which may point to a read error. TCRdb re-analysed the reads in MiXCR, keeping a single row per CDR3 protein. The sample has hundreds of thousands of distinct CDR3 sequences, roughly 36% seen once. This sample is part of a study of T cell repertoires in cytomegalovirus infection. Study-level background: The public TCR beta signatures pointed to both CMV infection and matching HLA type. Study observations and caveats: CMV carriers having the relevant HLA were flagged by cumulative public TCR beta family frequency. In two of eight donors, the top clonotype was HLA-C-restricted CMV-specific.

This receptor was obtained from a human donor in good health (CMV status not recorded). Some clones in this sample may be carry-over from other donors' samples. The sample consisted of PBMCs.

CDR3 DNA sequence: TGTGCTAGCAGCTTCGAGGGGGTCAGCGCTGAAGCTTTCTTT. It translates to CASSFEGVSAEAFF. The chain couples TRBV7-6 to TRBJ1-1; TRBD1 might be the D (6 bases). Germline V gives CDR1 SGHVS, CDR2 FNYEAQ. The CDR3 covers 14 residues. The full variable domain, in which reference TRBV7-6 and TRBJ1-1 provide the parts outside the CDR3, is GAGVSQSPRYKVTKRGQDVALRCDPISGHVSLYWYRQALGQGPEFLTYFNYEAQQDKSGLPNDRFSAERPEGSISTLTIQRTEQRDSAMYRCASSFEGVSAEAFFGQGTRLTVV.